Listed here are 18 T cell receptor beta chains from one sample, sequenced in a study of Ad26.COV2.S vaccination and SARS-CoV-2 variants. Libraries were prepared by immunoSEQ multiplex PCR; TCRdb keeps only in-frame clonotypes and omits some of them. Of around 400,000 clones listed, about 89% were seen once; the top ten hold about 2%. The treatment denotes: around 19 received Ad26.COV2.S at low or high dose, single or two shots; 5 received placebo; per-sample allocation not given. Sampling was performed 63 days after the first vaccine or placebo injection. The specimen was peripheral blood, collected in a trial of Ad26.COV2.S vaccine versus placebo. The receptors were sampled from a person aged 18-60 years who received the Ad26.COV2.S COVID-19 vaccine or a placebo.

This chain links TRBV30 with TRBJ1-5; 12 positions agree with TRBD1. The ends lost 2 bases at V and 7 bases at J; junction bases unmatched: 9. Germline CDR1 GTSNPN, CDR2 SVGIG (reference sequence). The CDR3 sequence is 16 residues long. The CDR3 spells CAWSPTGQGAWQPQHF. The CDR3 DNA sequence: TGTGCCTGGAGTCCTACGGGACAGGGGGCTTGGCAGCCCCAGCATTTT. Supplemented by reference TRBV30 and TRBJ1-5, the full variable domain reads SQTIHQWPATLVQPVGSPLSLECTVEGTSNPNLYWYRQAAGRGLQLLFYSVGIGQISSEVPQNLSASRPQDRQFILSSKKLLLSDSGFYLCAWSPTGQGAWQPQHFGDGTRLSIL.

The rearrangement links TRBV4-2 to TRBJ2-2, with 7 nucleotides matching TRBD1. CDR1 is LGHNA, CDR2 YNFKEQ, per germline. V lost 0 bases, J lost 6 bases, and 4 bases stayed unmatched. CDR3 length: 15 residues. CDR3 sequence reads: CASSQEGTGAGELFF. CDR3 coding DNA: TGTGCCAGCAGCCAAGAGGGTACAGGGGCCGGGGAGCTGTTTTTT.

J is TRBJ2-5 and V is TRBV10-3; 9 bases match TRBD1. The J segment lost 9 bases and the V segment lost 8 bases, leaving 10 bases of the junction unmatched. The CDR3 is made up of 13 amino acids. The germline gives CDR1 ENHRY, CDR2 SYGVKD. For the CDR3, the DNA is TGTGCCATCGGGGGGACAGGGATGGAAGCCCAGTACTTC. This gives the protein CAIGGTGMEAQYF.

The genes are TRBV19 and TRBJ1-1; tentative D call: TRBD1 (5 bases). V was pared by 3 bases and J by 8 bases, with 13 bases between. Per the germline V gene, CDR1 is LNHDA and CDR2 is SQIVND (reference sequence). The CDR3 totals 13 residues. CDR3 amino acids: CASSIRQGPEAFF. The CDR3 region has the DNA TGTGCCAGTAGTATCAGGCAGGGCCCCGAAGCTTTCTTT.

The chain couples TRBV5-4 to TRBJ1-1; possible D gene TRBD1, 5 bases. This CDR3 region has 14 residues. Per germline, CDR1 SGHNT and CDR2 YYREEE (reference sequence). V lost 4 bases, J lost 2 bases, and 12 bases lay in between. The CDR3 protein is CASSAGTTNTEAFF. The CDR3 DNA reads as TGTGCCAGCAGCGCCGGGACGACCAACACTGAAGCTTTCTTT.

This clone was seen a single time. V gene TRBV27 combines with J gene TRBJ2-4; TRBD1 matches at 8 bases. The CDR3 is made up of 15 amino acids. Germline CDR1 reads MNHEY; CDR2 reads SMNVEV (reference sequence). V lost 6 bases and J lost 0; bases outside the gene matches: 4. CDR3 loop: CASRTTGVAKNIQYF. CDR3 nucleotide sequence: TGTGCCAGCAGGACGACAGGGGTAGCCAAAAACATTCAGTACTTC.

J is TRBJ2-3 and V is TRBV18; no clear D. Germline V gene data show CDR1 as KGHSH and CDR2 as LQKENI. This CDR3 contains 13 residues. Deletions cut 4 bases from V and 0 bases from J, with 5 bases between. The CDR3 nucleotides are TGTGCCAGCTCACAAACTAGCACAGATACGCAGTATTTT. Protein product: CASSQTSTDTQYF.

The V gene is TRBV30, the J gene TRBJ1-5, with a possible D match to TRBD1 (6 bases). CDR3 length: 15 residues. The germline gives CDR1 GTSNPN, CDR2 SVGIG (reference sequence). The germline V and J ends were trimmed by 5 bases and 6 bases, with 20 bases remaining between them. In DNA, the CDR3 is TGTGCCTGGTCGCGGGGGGCAGCGGTCGGTCAGCCCCAGCATTTT. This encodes CAWSRGAAVGQPQHF.

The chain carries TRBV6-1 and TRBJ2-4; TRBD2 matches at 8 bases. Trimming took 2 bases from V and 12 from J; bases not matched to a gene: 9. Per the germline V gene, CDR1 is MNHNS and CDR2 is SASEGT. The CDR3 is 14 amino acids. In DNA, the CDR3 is TGTGCCAGCAGTGAAAGGCCAATCGGGACTAGTCAGTACTTC. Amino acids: CASSERPIGTSQYF.

The CDR3 DNA reads as TGCGCCAGCAGCTCCGGGACAGGGTTGGACGAGCAGTACTTC. It translates to CASSSGTGLDEQYF. The gene calls are TRBV5-1 and TRBJ2-7; 9 bases agree with TRBD1. J lost 5 bases, V lost 3 bases, and 6 bases had no gene match. This CDR3 is 14 amino acids long. CDR1 is SGHRS and CDR2 is YFSETQ in the germline V gene. Drawing the rest from reference TRBV5-1 and TRBJ2-7, the complete variable domain is KAGVTQTPRYLIKTRGQQVTLSCSPISGHRSVSWYQQTPGQGLQFLFEYFSETQRNKGNFPGRFSGRQFSNSRSEMNVSTLELGDSALYLCASSSGTGLDEQYFGPGTRLTVT.

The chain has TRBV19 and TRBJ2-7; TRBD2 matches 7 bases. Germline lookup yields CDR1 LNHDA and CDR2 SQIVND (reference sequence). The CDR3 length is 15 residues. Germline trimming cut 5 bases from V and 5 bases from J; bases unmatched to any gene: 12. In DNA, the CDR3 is TGTGCCAGTAGTCCCCCGGGACTAAGGGCGGACGAGCAGTACTTC. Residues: CASSPPGLRADEQYF.

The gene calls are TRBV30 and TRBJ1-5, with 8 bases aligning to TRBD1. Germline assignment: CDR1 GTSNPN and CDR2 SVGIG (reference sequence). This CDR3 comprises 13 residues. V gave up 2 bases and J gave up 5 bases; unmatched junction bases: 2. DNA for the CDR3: TGTGCCTGGAGTCCGACAGGGGATCAGCCCCAGCATTTT. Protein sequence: CAWSPTGDQPQHF. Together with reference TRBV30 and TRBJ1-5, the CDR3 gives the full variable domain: SQTIHQWPATLVQPVGSPLSLECTVEGTSNPNLYWYRQAAGRGLQLLFYSVGIGQISSEVPQNLSASRPQDRQFILSSKKLLLSDSGFYLCAWSPTGDQPQHFGDGTRLSIL.

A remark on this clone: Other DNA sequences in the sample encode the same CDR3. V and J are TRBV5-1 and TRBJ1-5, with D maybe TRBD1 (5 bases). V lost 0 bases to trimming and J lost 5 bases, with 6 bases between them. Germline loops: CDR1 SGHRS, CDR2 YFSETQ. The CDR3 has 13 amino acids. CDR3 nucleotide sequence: TGCGCCAGCAGCTTGGGGGGGGATCAGCCCCAGCATTTT. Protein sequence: CASSLGGDQPQHF.

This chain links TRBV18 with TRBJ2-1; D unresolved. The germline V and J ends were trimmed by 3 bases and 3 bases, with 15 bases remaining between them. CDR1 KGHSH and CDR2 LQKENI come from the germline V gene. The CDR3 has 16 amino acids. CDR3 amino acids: CASSPYSGNRYNEQFF. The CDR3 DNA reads TGTGCCAGCTCACCCTATAGTGGAAACCGCTACAATGAGCAGTTCTTC.

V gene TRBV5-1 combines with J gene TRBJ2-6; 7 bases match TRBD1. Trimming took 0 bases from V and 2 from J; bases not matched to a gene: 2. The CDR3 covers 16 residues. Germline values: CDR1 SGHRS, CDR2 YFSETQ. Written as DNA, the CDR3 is TGCGCCAGCAGCTTGGACAGGGGTACTGGGGCCAACGTCCTGACTTTC. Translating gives CASSLDRGTGANVLTF.

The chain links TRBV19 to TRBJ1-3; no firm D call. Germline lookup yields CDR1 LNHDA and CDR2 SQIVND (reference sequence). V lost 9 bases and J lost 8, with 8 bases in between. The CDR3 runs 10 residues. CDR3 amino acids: CASRRDTIYF. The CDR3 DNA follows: TGTGCCAGCCGGCGGGACACCATATATTTT.

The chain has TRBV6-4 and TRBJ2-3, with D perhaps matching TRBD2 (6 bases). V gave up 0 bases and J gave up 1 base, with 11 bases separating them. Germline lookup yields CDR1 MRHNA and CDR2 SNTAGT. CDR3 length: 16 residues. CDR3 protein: CASSDSGGTGTDTQYF. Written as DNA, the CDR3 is TGTGCCAGCAGTGACTCTGGCGGGACTGGCACAGATACGCAGTATTTT.

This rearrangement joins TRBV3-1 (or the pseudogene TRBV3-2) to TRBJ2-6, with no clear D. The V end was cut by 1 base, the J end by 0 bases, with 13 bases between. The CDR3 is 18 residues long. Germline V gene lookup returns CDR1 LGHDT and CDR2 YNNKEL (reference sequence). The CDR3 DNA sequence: TGTGCCAGCAGCCAAGGGCAGGCCCCCAGCTCTGGGGCCAACGTCCTGACTTTC. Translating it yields CASSQGQAPSSGANVLTF.